This TCR beta chain emerged from a study of blood T cell repertoires in COVID-19. Study-level background: Samples taken during acute and convalescent COVID-19 were collected in the United States, Italy and Spain. The analysed material was cDNA or gDNA that came from T cells, B-cell-depleted T cells, or PBMCs.

Per the authors' pipeline: The assay estimated nucleated cells by amplifying reference gene primers. Sequencing was performed with immunoSEQ multiplex PCR; in TCRdb, only in-frame clones are kept and a portion is missing. That table is the source of V, J and clone size, and D and trimming were worked out from the DNA. The sample includes 56,000 or so clones, 65% to 85% of them seen just once. CDR1 is MNHEY and CDR2 is SMNVEV in the germline V gene (reference sequence). This CDR3 is built from 14 residues. The V and J ends lost 4 bases and 11 bases respectively, with 18 bases between them. The receptor was derived from a woman aged 70-85 years with acute or convalescent COVID-19. V is TRBV27 and J is TRBJ2-1; TRBD2 might be the D (6 bases). Sequencing was performed on peripheral blood. The CDR3 here is CASSWGISGDKQFF. The CDR3 nucleotides read TGTGCCAGCAGTTGGGGAATCTCGGGGGATAAGCAGTTCTTC.